This T cell receptor beta chain was documented in a study of identifying expanded T cells in peripheral blood. Broader study findings: Roughly 2-week clone count variance significantly increased as total template count grew. Technical replicates showed roughly 1.2 changed clones; about two weeks about 16; four weeks 19.

This clone was counted a single time. Antigen specificity is unknown. This CDR3 is built from 17 residues. Germline-derived CDR1 and CDR2 are LNHDA and SQIVND (reference sequence). With 5 bases clipped from V and 3 bases from J, the junction kept 11 bases outside the gene matches. Produced via immunoSEQ multiplex PCR; TCRdb's table is partial and in-frame only. Found here are roughly 100,000 clones, about 88% of them singletons; the top ten hold around 4.3%. Sequencing was done on a sample of blood. V usage is TRBV19 and J usage is TRBJ2-7, with 12 positions matching TRBD2. The receptor was isolated from a person between 18 and 75 years old in good health. The CDR3, as DNA: TGTGCCAGTAGTTATCTCCCGACTAGCGGGGGATTCTACGAGCAGTACTTC. It encodes CASSYLPTSGGFYEQYF.